This T cell receptor beta chain was captured in a study of T cells in Graves' hyperthyroidism and ophthalmopathy. This clonotype has at least ten counts. The investigators amplified TCR beta CDR3 regions from RNA transcripts. Carried out on the TCR CDR3, a first-round RT-PCR used the HTBI primer set. MiXCR, run by TCRdb on the multiplex PCR reads, gives a single entry per CDR3 protein. The sample includes 300,000 to 450,000 distinct CDR3 sequences, about 15% of them seen just once. This TCR came from a woman between 18 and 29 years old with Graves' hyperthyroidism that later progressed to Graves' ophthalmopathy. The sequenced sample was blood.

Here the CDR3 DNA reads TGTGCCAGCTATGGACAGGGGAAGTACGAGCAGTACTTC. It codes for CASYGQGKYEQYF. The gene calls are TRBV28 and TRBJ2-7, with TRBD1 matching over 9 bases. The CDR3 sequence is 13 residues long. Germline V lookup: CDR1 MDHEN, CDR2 SYDVKM. V was pared by 8 bases and J by 4 bases, with 6 bases of the junction left unmatched. The entire variable domain, with the rest obtained from reference TRBV28 and TRBJ2-7, is as follows: DVKVTQSSRYLVKRTGEKVFLECVQDMDHENMFWYRQDPGLGLRLIYFSYDVKMKEKGDIPEGYSVSREKKERFSLILESASTNQTSMYLCASYGQGKYEQYFGPGTRLTVT.